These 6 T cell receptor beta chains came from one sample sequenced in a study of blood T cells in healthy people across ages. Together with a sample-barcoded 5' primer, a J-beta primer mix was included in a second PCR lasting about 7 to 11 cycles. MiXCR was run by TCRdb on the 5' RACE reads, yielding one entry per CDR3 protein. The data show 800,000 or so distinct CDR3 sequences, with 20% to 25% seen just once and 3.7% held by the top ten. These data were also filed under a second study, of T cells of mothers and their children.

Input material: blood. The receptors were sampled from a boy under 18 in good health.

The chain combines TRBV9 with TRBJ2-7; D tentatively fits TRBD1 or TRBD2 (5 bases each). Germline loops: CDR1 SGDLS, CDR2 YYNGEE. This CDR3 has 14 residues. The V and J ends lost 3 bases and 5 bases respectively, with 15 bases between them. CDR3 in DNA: TGTGCCAGCAGCGGTCCCTATGGGACCCACGAGCAGTACTTC. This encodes CASSGPYGTHEQYF.

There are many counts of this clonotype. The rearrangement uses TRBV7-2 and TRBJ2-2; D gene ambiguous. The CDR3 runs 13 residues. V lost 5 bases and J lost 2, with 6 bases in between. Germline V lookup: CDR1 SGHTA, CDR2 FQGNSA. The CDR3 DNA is TGTGCCAGCAGCCCCGACAACACCGGGGAGCTGTTTTTT. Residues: CASSPDNTGELFF. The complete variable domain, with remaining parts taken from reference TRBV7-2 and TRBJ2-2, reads GAGVSQSPSNKVTEKGKDVELRCDPISGHTALYWYRQSLGQGLEFLIYFQGNSAPDKSGLPSDRFSAERTGGSVSTLTIQRTQQEDSAVYLCASSPDNTGELFFGEGSRLTVL.

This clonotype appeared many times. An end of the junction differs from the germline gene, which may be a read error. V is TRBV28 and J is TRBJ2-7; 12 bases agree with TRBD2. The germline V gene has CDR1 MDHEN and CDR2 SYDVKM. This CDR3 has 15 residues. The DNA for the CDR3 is TGCGCCAGCAGCTTGACTAGCGGGGGCTCCTACGAGCAGTACTTC. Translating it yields CASSLTSGGSYEQYF.

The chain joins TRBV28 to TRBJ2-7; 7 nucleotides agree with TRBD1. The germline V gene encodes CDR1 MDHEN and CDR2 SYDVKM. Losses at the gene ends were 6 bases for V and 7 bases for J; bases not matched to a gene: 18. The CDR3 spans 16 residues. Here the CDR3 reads CASRPTGALRVDEQYF. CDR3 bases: TGTGCCAGCAGACCTACAGGGGCCCTTAGGGTCGATGAGCAGTACTTC.

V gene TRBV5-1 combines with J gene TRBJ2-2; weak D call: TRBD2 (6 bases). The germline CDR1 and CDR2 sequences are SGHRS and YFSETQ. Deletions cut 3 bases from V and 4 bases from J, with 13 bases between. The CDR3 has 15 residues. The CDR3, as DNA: TGCGCCAGCAGCTCGAGGGTCGGGAGCACCGGGGAGCTGTTTTTT. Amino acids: CASSSRVGSTGELFF.

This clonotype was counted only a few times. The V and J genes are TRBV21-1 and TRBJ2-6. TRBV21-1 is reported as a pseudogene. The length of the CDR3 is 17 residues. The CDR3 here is CASSKNGFSSGANVLTF. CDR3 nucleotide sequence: TGTGCCAGCAGCAAAAACGGCTTCAGCTCTGGGGCCAACGTCCTGACTTTC.